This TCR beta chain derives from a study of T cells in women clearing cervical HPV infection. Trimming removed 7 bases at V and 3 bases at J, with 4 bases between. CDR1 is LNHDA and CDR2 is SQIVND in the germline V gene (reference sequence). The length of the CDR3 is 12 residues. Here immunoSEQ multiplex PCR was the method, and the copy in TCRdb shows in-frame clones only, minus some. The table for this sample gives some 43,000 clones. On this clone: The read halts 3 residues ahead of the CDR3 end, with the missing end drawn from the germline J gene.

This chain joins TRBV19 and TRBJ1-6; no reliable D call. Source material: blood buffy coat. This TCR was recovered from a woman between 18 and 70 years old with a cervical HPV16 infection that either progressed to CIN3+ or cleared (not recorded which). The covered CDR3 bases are TGTGCCAGTAACAGCTATAATTCACCC. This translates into CASNSYNSP. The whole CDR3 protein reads CASNSYNSPLHF.